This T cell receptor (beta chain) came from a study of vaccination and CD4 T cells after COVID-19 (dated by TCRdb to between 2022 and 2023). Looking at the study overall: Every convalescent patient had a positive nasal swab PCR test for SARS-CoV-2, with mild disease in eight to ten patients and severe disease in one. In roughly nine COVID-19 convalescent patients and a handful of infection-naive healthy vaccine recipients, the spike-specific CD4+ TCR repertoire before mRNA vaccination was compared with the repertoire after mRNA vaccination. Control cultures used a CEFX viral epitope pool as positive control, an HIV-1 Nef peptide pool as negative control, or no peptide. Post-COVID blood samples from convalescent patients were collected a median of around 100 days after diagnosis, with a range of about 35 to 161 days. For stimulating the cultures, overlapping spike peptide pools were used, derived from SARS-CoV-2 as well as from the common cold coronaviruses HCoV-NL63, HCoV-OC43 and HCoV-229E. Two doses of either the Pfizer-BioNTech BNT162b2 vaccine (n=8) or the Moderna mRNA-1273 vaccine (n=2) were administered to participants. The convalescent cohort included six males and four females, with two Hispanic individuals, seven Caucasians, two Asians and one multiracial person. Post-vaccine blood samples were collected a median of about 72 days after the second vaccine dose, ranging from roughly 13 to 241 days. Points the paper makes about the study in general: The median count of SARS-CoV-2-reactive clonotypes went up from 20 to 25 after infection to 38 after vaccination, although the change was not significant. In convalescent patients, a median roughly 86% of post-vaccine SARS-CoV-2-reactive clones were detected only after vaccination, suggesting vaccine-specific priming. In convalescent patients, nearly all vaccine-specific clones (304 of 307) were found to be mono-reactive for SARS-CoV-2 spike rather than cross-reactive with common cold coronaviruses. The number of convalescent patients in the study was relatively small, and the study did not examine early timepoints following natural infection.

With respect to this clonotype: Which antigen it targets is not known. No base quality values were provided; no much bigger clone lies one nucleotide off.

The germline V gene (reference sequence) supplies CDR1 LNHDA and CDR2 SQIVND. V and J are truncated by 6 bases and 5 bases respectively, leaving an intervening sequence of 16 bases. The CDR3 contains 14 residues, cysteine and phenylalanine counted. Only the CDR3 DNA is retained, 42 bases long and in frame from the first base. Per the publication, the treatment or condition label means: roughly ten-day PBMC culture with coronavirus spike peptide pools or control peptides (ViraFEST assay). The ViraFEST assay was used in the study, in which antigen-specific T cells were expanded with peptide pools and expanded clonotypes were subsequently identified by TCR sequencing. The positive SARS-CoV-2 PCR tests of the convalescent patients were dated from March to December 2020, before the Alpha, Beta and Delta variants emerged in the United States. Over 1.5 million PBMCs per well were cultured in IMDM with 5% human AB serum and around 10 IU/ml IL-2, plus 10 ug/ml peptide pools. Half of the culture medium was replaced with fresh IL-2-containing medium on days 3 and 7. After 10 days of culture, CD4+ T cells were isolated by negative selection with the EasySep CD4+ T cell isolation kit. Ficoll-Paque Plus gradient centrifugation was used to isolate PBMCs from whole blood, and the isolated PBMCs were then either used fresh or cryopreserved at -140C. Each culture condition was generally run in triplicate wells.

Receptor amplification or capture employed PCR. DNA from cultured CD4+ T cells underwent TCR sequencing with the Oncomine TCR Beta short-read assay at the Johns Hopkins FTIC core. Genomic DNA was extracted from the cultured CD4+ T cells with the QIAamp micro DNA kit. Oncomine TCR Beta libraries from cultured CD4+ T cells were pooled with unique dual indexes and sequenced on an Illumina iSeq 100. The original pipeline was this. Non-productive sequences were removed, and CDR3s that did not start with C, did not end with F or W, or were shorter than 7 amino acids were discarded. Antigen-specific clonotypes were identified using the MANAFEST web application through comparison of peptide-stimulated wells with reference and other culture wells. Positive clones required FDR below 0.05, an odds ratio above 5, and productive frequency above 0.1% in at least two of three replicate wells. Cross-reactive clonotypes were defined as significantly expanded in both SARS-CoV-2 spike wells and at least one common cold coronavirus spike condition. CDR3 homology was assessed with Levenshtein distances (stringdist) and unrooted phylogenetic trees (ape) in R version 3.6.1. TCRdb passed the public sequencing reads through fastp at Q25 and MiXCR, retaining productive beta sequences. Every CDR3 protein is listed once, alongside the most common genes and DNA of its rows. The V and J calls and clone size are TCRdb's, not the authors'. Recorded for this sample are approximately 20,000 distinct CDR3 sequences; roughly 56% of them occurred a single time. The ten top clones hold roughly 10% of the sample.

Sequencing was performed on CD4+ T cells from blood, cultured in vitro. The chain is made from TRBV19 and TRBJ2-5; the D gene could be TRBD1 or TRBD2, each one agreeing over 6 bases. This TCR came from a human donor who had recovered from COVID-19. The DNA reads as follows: TGTGCCAGTAGACAGGGACTCGTTCGGGAGACCCAGTACTTC. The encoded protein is CASRQGLVRETQYF.